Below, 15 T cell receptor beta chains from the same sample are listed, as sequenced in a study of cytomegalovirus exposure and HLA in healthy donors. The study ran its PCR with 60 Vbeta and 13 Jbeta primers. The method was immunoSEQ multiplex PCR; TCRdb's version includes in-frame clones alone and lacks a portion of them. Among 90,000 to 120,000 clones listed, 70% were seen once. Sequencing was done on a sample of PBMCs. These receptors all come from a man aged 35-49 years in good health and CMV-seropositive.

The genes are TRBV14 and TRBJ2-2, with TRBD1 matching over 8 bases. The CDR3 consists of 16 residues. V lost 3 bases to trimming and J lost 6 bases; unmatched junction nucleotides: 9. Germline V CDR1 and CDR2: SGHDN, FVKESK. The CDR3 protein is CASSHVPRGRAGELFF. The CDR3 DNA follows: TGTGCCAGCAGCCATGTTCCCAGGGGGCGAGCCGGGGAGCTGTTTTTT.

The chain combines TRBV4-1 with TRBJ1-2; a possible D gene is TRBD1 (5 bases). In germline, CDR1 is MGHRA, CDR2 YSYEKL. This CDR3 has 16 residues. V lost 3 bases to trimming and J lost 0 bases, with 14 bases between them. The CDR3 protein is CASSQSDSPTNYGYTF. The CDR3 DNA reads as TGCGCCAGCAGCCAGAGCGACAGCCCCACTAACTATGGCTACACCTTC.

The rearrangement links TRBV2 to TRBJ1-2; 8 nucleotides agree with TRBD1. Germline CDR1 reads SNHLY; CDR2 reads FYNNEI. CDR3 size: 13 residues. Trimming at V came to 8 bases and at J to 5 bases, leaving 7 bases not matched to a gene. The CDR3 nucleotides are TGTGCCAGCCAGCAGGGGGCCGGGTATGGCTACACCTTC. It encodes CASQQGAGYGYTF.

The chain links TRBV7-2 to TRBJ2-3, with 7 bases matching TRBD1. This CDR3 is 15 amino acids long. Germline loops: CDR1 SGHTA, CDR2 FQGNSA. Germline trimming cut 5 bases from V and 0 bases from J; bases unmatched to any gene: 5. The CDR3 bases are TGTGCCAGCAGCGAGGGACAGCCAAGCACAGATACGCAGTATTTT. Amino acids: CASSEGQPSTDTQYF.

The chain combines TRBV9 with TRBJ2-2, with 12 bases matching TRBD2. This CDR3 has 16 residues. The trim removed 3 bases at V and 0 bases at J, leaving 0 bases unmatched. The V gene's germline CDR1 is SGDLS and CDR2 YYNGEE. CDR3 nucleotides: TGTGCCAGCAGCGGACTAGCGGGAGCGAACACCGGGGAGCTGTTTTTT. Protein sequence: CASSGLAGANTGELFF.

In DNA, the CDR3 is TGTGCCAGCAGCTTACAAGGAAGGGGGAGGGCCACCTACAATGAGCAGTTCTTC. Its protein is CASSLQGRGRATYNEQFF. The rearrangement uses TRBV7-6 and TRBJ2-1, with D tentatively TRBD2 (7 bases). This CDR3 has 18 amino acids. Germline CDR1 and CDR2: SGHVS and FNYEAQ. Trimming removed 2 bases at V and 2 bases at J, with 19 bases between.

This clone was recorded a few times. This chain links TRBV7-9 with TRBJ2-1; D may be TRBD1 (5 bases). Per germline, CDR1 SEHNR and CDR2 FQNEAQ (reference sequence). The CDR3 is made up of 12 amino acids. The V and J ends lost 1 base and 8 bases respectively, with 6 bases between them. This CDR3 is CASSLVGDEQFF. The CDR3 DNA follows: TGTGCCAGCAGCTTAGTAGGGGATGAGCAGTTCTTC.

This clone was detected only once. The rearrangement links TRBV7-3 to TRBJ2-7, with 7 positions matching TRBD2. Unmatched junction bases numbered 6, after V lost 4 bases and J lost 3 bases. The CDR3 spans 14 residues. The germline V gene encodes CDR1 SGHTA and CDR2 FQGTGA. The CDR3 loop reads CASSSSGKDYEQYF. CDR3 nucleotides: TGTGCCAGCAGCTCAAGCGGGAAGGACTACGAGCAGTACTTC. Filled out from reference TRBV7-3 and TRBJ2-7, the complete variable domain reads GAGVSQTPSNKVTEKGKYVELRCDPISGHTALYWYRQSLGQGPEFLIYFQGTGAADDSGLPNDRFFAVRPEGSVSTLKIQRTERGDSAVYLCASSSSGKDYEQYFGPGTRLTVT.

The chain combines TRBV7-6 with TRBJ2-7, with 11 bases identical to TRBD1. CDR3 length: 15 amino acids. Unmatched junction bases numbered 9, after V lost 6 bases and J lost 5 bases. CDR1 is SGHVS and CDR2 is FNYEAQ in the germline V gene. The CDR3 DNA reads TGTGCCAGCAGACGAGGGACAGGGGGGGAACACGAGCAGTACTTC. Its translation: CASRRGTGGEHEQYF.

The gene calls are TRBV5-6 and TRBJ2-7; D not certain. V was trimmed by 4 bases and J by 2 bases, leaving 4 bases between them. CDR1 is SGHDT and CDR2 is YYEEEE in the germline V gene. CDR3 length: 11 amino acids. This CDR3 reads CASSPAYEQYF. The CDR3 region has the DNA TGTGCCAGCAGCCCGGCCTACGAGCAGTACTTC.

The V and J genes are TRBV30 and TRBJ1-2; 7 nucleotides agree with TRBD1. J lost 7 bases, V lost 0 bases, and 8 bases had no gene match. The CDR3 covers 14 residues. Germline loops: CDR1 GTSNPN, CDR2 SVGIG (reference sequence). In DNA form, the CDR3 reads TGTGCCTGGAGTGTACCCGGACAGGTCTCTGGCTACACCTTC. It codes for CAWSVPGQVSGYTF.

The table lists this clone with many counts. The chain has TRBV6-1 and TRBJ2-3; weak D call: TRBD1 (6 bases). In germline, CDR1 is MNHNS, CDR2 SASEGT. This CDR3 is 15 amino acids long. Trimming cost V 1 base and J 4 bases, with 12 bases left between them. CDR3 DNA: TGTGCCAGCAGTGAAGGGGTCAGGGGCGCAGATACGCAGTATTTT. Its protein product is CASSEGVRGADTQYF.

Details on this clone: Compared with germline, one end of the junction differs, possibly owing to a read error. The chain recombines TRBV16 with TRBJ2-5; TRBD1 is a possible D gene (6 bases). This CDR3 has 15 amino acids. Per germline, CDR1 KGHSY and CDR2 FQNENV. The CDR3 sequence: CVSSLETQGEETQYF. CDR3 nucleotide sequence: TGTGTCAGCAGCCTTGAGACACAGGGCGAGGAGACCCAGTACTTC.

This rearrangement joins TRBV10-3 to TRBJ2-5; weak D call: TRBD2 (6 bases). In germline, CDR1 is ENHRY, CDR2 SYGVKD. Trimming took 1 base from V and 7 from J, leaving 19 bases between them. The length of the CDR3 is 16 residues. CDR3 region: CAISELASASSGTQYF. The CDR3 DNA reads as TGTGCCATCAGTGAGTTAGCTAGCGCGAGCTCAGGGACCCAGTACTTC.

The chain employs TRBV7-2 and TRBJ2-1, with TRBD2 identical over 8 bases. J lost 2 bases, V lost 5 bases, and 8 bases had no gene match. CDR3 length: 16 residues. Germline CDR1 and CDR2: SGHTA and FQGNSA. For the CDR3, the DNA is TGTGCCAGCAGCCGGGAAAGTAGCGGGACCTACAATGAGCAGTTCTTC. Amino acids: CASSRESSGTYNEQFF.